The 28 T cell receptor beta chains given below trace back to one sample, sequenced in a study of PD-L1 blockade in urothelial cancer. Repertoires were generated with immunoSEQ multiplex PCR, while TCRdb's copy carries only in-frame clones and drops some. The sample records roughly 56,000 clones, roughly 87% being singletons. This sample comprised PBMCs, obtained around atezolizumab (anti-PD-L1) treatment. These receptors came from a man in his sixties or seventies with urothelial cancer.

V usage is TRBV5-6 and J usage is TRBJ2-7, with 7 bases identical to TRBD2. V shed 1 base, J shed 0 bases, and the junction held 7 bases outside the gene matches. This CDR3 spans 16 amino acids. Germline CDR1 and CDR2: SGHDT and YYEEEE. The CDR3 protein is CASSLWGGSSSYEQYF. DNA for the CDR3: TGTGCCAGCAGCTTGTGGGGAGGGTCCTCCTCCTACGAGCAGTACTTC.

The genes are TRBV5-1 and TRBJ2-1; 10 nucleotides agree with TRBD2. The CDR3 has 14 amino acids. Losses at the gene ends were 4 bases for V and 6 bases for J; bases not matched to a gene: 4. Per the germline V gene, CDR1 is SGHRS and CDR2 is YFSETQ. CDR3 in amino acids: CASSQGLAPNEQFF. CDR3 in DNA: TGCGCCAGCAGCCAGGGACTAGCGCCCAATGAGCAGTTCTTC. Full variable domain (missing parts from reference TRBV5-1 and TRBJ2-1): KAGVTQTPRYLIKTRGQQVTLSCSPISGHRSVSWYQQTPGQGLQFLFEYFSETQRNKGNFPGRFSGRQFSNSRSEMNVSTLELGDSALYLCASSQGLAPNEQFFGPGTRLTVL.

V is TRBV5-1 and J is TRBJ2-5; D might be TRBD1 (5 bases). The V and J ends lost 2 bases and 5 bases respectively, with 13 bases between them. CDR3 length: 14 amino acids. Germline V CDR1 and CDR2: SGHRS, YFSETQ. The CDR3 DNA reads TGCGCCAGCAGCTTCGGACGACAGAGGGAGACCCAGTACTTC. Encoded protein: CASSFGRQRETQYF.

V gene TRBV27 combines with J gene TRBJ2-5; D might be TRBD2 (6 bases). The germline V and J ends were trimmed by 6 bases and 5 bases, with 16 bases remaining between them. Per germline, CDR1 MNHEY and CDR2 SMNVEV (reference sequence). This CDR3 is 14 amino acids long. CDR3 residues: CASRLAVSGETQYF. Written as DNA, the CDR3 is TGTGCCAGCAGACTAGCAGTCAGTGGGGAGACCCAGTACTTC.

CDR3 loop: CASSPLLAENIQYF. The CDR3 nucleotides are TGTGCCAGCTCACCCCTATTGGCGGAAAACATTCAGTACTTC. The chain is built from TRBV18 and TRBJ2-4; D remains unclear. CDR1 KGHSH and CDR2 LQKENI come from the germline V gene. This CDR3 comprises 14 residues. The V end lost 3 bases, the J end lost 5 bases, and 11 bases lay between the germline ends. The full variable domain, completed using reference TRBV18 and TRBJ2-4, is NAGVMQNPRHLVRRRGQEARLRCSPMKGHSHVYWYRQLPEEGLKFMVYLQKENIIDESGMPKERFSAEFPKEGPSILRIQQVVRGDSAAYFCASSPLLAENIQYFGAGTRLSVL.

The chain recombines TRBV18 with TRBJ1-1; D call uncertain. Trimming stripped 1 base from V and 5 bases from J, with 11 bases between. Germline CDR1 KGHSH, CDR2 LQKENI. This CDR3 contains 14 residues. CDR3 residues: CASSPQGVRTEAFF. CDR3 in DNA: TGTGCCAGCTCACCACAGGGAGTTAGGACTGAAGCTTTCTTT.

In nucleotides, the CDR3 is TGTGCCAGCAGTCCACAGGGCTACGAAGAGACCCAGTACTTC. It translates to CASSPQGYEETQYF. This chain uses TRBV2 with TRBJ2-5, with a possible D match to TRBD1 (6 bases). The CDR3 extends over 14 amino acids. Trimming removed 5 bases from V and 3 bases from J, with 13 bases in between. CDR1 SNHLY and CDR2 FYNNEI come from the germline V gene.

This sequence joins TRBV4-1 and TRBJ2-5; TRBD1 aligns across 7 bases. The J segment lost 3 bases and the V segment lost 1 base, leaving 5 bases of the junction unmatched. This CDR3 comprises 15 residues. Germline V lookup: CDR1 MGHRA, CDR2 YSYEKL. DNA of the CDR3: TGCGCCAGCAGCCAAGGGGGACAGCCAGAAGAGACCCAGTACTTC. Residues: CASSQGGQPEETQYF.

The rearrangement joins TRBV19 to TRBJ2-5; 11 bases align to TRBD1. Germline V gene lookup returns CDR1 LNHDA and CDR2 SQIVND (reference sequence). The length of the CDR3 is 15 residues. V lost 5 bases and J lost 4; bases outside the gene matches: 6. CDR3 bases: TGTGCCAGTAGTGCCCAAGGGACAGGGGGAGAGACCCAGTACTTC. It yields the protein CASSAQGTGGETQYF.

Concerning this clone itself: The junction departs from germline at one end; a sequencing error may be responsible. CDR3 bases: TGTGCCAGCAGCTTGTATGGGGAGCGCTATACCTTC. This encodes CASSLYGERYTF. The rearrangement links TRBV5-6 to TRBJ1-2; the D is unclear. Per germline, CDR1 SGHDT and CDR2 YYEEEE. The length of the CDR3 is 12 residues. Using reference TRBV5-6 and TRBJ1-2 for the parts outside the CDR3, the full variable domain is DAGVTQSPTHLIKTRGQQVTLRCSPKSGHDTVSWYQQALGQGPQFIFQYYEEEERQRGNFPDRFSGHQFPNYSSELNVNALLLGDSALYLCASSLYGERYTFGSGTRLTVV.

The V call is TRBV30, the J call TRBJ1-5; maybe TRBD1 (5 bases). Germline V CDR1 and CDR2: GTSNPN, SVGIG (reference sequence). V lost 0 bases and J lost 1, with 13 bases in between. CDR3 length: 16 amino acids. The DNA for the CDR3 is TGTGCCTGGAGTGTATTATCGGCAGGGAGCAATCAGCCCCAGCATTTT. Its translation: CAWSVLSAGSNQPQHF.

As DNA, the CDR3 is TGTGCCAGCAGCACGGGACTCTTAATCGAGCAGTACTTC. The encoded protein is CASSTGLLIEQYF. The V call is TRBV28, the J call TRBJ2-7, with D perhaps TRBD2 (6 bases). Germline-derived CDR1 and CDR2 are MDHEN and SYDVKM. Trimming removed 6 bases at V and 6 bases at J, with 15 bases between. The CDR3 totals 13 residues.

The chain recombines TRBV27 with TRBJ1-4; perhaps TRBD1 as D (5 bases). Trimming left V 3 bases short and J 6 bases short, with 8 bases between. CDR1 and CDR2 (germline): MNHEY, SMNVEV (reference sequence). The CDR3 contains 13 residues. CDR3 DNA: TGTGCCAGCAGTTTTTCAGGGTATGAAAAACTGTTTTTT. This translates into CASSFSGYEKLFF.

The gene calls are TRBV29-1 and TRBJ2-1; D gene uncertain. V lost 3 bases to trimming and J lost 1 base, with 13 bases between them. There are 15 residues in the CDR3. Germline CDR1 reads SQVTM; CDR2 reads ANQGSEA. The DNA for the CDR3 is TGCAGCGTTGATGGTCACTTAACTTCCTACAATGAGCAGTTCTTC. Translating gives CSVDGHLTSYNEQFF.

The rearrangement uses TRBV7-9 and TRBJ1-3, with TRBD1 matching over 8 bases. Germline lookup yields CDR1 SEHNR and CDR2 FQNEAQ (reference sequence). The CDR3 consists of 15 residues. Trimming at V came to 5 bases and at J to 2 bases, leaving 5 bases not matched to a gene. This chain's CDR3 is CASSAQGAAGNTIYF. Written as DNA, the CDR3 is TGTGCCAGCAGCGCTCAGGGGGCGGCTGGAAACACCATATATTTT.

This chain joins TRBV19 and TRBJ2-1; the D gene is possibly TRBD1 (5 bases). V lost 3 bases, J lost 5 bases, and 11 bases lay in between. CDR1 and CDR2 from the germline V gene are LNHDA and SQIVND (reference sequence). The CDR3 length is 14 residues. CDR3 amino acids: CASSIQGSNNEQFF. The DNA for the CDR3 is TGTGCCAGTAGTATCCAGGGAAGCAACAATGAGCAGTTCTTC.

This chain uses TRBV10-2 with TRBJ1-4; possibly TRBD1 for D (5 bases). V was shortened by 3 bases and J by 0 bases, with 20 bases between the two germline ends. The CDR3 has 19 residues. Germline CDR1 WSHSY, CDR2 SAAADI. The CDR3 DNA reads TGCGCCAGCAGTGACCCCTACGGGGGTCGGGGGTCAACTAATGAAAAACTGTTTTTT. This translates into CASSDPYGGRGSTNEKLFF.

The chain combines TRBV27 with TRBJ2-7, with 8 bases aligning to TRBD1. Germline V gives CDR1 MNHEY, CDR2 SMNVEV (reference sequence). The trim removed 4 bases at V and 9 bases at J, leaving 11 bases unmatched. The CDR3 is made up of 14 amino acids. The CDR3 DNA reads TGTGCCAGCAGTTCCCGGGACAGGCCTACGGGGCAGTACTTC. Translated: CASSSRDRPTGQYF.

This clone has a single count. Other DNA sequences in this sample translate to the same CDR3. The rearrangement links TRBV5-1 to TRBJ2-1, with TRBD1 as a possible D gene (6 bases). V was shortened by 5 bases and J by 0 bases, with 12 bases between the two germline ends. The CDR3 is made up of 15 amino acids. Germline values: CDR1 SGHRS, CDR2 YFSETQ. DNA for the CDR3: TGCGCCAGCAGACGTACAGGGAGCTCCTACAATGAGCAGTTCTTC. Protein product: CASRRTGSSYNEQFF.

The genes are TRBV6-1 and TRBJ1-5; D is ambiguous. This CDR3 is built from 11 residues. The V end lost 10 bases, the J end lost 2 bases, and 6 bases lay between the germline ends. Per the germline V gene, CDR1 is MNHNS and CDR2 is SASEGT. The CDR3 spells CATGGNQPQHF. The CDR3 bases are TGTGCCACCGGAGGCAATCAGCCCCAGCATTTT.

The chain carries TRBV5-4 and TRBJ2-7; D possibly corresponds to TRBD2 (6 bases). In germline, CDR1 is SGHNT, CDR2 YYREEE (reference sequence). V was clipped by 4 bases and J by 2 bases, with 16 bases between them. This CDR3 has 15 residues. The chain's CDR3 is CASSQIGTGTYEQYF. DNA of the CDR3: TGTGCCAGCAGCCAGATTGGGACTGGAACCTACGAGCAGTACTTC.

The rearrangement joins TRBV6-1 to TRBJ2-5; tentative D call: TRBD2 (5 bases). V was pared by 5 bases and J by 0 bases, with 13 bases between. This CDR3 region has 15 residues. Germline-derived CDR1 and CDR2 are MNHNS and SASEGT. Here the CDR3 reads CASSKSPGYQETQYF. Here the CDR3 DNA reads TGTGCCAGCAGTAAATCTCCGGGGTACCAAGAGACCCAGTACTTC.

The CDR3 DNA is TGCGCCAGCAGCAGTCTAGCGGGAGGCCGGGGAACCCAGTACTTC. Encoded protein: CASSSLAGGRGTQYF. The chain employs TRBV5-1 and TRBJ2-5; 11 bases are a match to TRBD2. The CDR3 is 15 amino acids. The germline gives CDR1 SGHRS, CDR2 YFSETQ. With V trimmed by 4 bases and J by 8 bases, 10 bases remained unmatched.

The chain recombines TRBV6-6 with TRBJ2-7; possibly TRBD2 for D (6 bases). The length of the CDR3 is 13 residues. The V and J ends lost 5 bases and 5 bases respectively, with 13 bases between them. Germline values: CDR1 MNHNY, CDR2 SVGAGI (reference sequence). The CDR3 DNA reads as TGTGCCAGCAGTCTTGTCGGAGGGGACGAGCAGTACTTC. Translated: CASSLVGGDEQYF.

The CDR3 spells CASSDRVKAGELFF. CDR3 in DNA: TGTGCCAGCAGCGACAGGGTTAAGGCGGGGGAGCTGTTTTTT. This chain links TRBV6-6 with TRBJ2-2; TRBD1 matches 7 bases. Trimming cost V 6 bases and J 8 bases; bases outside gene matches: 9. Germline V gene sequence: CDR1 MNHNY, CDR2 SVGAGI (reference sequence). This CDR3 is built from 14 residues.

This chain connects TRBV29-1 to TRBJ2-3; TRBD2 agrees at 10 bases. J was trimmed by 3 bases and V by 1 base; bases with no gene match: 7. The CDR3 is 16 residues long. Germline V CDR1 and CDR2: SQVTM, ANQGSEA. The CDR3 DNA sequence: TGCAGCGTTGAAGGTCTAGCGGGAGTCAGAACAGATACGCAGTATTTT. The encoded protein is CSVEGLAGVRTDTQYF.

This clone appeared once. A junction boundary mismatches the germline segment, possibly from a read error. The rearrangement joins TRBV4-2 to TRBJ1-2; perhaps TRBD1 as D (5 bases). There are 15 residues in the CDR3. The germline V gene encodes CDR1 LGHNA and CDR2 YNFKEQ. Here the CDR3 DNA reads TGTGCCAGCAGCCAAGAAGGTATCGGCAGGGTCGGCTTCACCTTC. Translation gives CASSQEGIGRVGFTF.

This chain connects TRBV30 to TRBJ2-2, with 11 nucleotides matching TRBD1. The CDR3 length is 16 residues. V was clipped by 4 bases and J by 4 bases; unmatched bases: 8. CDR1 and CDR2 (germline): GTSNPN, SVGIG (reference sequence). CDR3 sequence: CAWKPRTGGTTGELFF. The CDR3, as DNA: TGTGCCTGGAAACCCAGGACAGGGGGCACCACCGGGGAGCTGTTTTTT.